The 24 T cell receptor beta chains reported below all come from one sample, sequenced in a study of molecular identifiers for immune sequencing clone quantification. TCRdb itself ran the PCR reads through MiXCR, one entry per CDR3 protein. Of about 640,000 distinct CDR3 sequences listed, about 20% are singletons. The material sequenced was naive CD8+ T cells from blood, with Jurkat cell RNA spiked in. Subset reported: FACS-sorted CD8+CD4-CCR7+CD45RA+ naive T cells. Receptors originate from a human donor in good health. Some libraries in this study had Jurkat cell RNA spiked in.

As to this clonotype: Since a much larger clone is just one base distant, this may be a read error. The chain is built from TRBV4-1 and TRBJ1-5; D remains ambiguous. The CDR3 totals 17 residues. Germline-derived CDR1 and CDR2 are MGHRA and YSYEKL. CDR3 region: CASSHFFGREGNQSQHF. CDR3 nucleotides: TGCGCCAGCAGCCATTTTTTTGGTAGGGAGGGAAATCAGTCCCAGCATTTT.

This clonotype was counted at least ten times. The V and J genes are TRBV4-3 and TRBJ1-1; TRBD1 aligns across 9 bases. The V segment lost 3 bases and the J segment 7 bases; nucleotides outside the gene matches: 6. Germline V gene lookup returns CDR1 LGHNA and CDR2 YSLEER. This CDR3 comprises 14 residues. CDR3: CASSQTTGGGEAFF. The CDR3 DNA sequence: TGCGCCAGCAGCCAGACGACAGGGGGGGGTGAAGCTTTCTTT.

This chain joins TRBV6-5 and TRBJ2-7; 8 positions match TRBD2. The CDR3 covers 14 residues. Per germline, CDR1 MNHEY and CDR2 SVGAGI. Trimming removed 6 bases from V and 3 bases from J; junction bases left unmatched: 7. CDR3 region: CASSPTTSGYEQYF. CDR3 DNA sequence: TGTGCCAGCAGCCCTACAACTAGCGGCTACGAGCAGTACTTC.

This clonotype turned up a few times. The genes are TRBV6-2 or TRBV6-3 and TRBJ2-7; D is unclear. V dropped 0 bases and J dropped 4 bases, with 13 bases sitting between them. Germline V CDR1 and CDR2: MNHEY, SVGEGT. This CDR3 contains 15 residues. The CDR3 region is CASSYSMSRSYEQYF. CDR3 DNA: TGTGCCAGCAGTTACTCGATGTCTCGGTCATACGAGCAGTACTTC.

This clonotype appeared many times. The chain links TRBV7-2 to TRBJ1-2; D not resolved. V was trimmed by 5 bases and J by 8 bases, leaving 18 bases between them. The CDR3 runs to 14 residues. The germline gives CDR1 SGHTA, CDR2 FQGNSA. In DNA form, the CDR3 reads TGTGCCAGCAGCGGACTAGCACTAAATGGCGGCTACACCTTC. Its protein product is CASSGLALNGGYTF. Drawing the rest from reference TRBV7-2 and TRBJ1-2, the complete variable domain is GAGVSQSPSNKVTEKGKDVELRCDPISGHTALYWYRQSLGQGLEFLIYFQGNSAPDKSGLPSDRFSAERTGGSVSTLTIQRTQQEDSAVYLCASSGLALNGGYTFGSGTRLTVV.

This rearrangement joins TRBV7-9 to TRBJ2-5; TRBD2 agrees at 7 bases. The CDR3 is 20 amino acids. V was clipped by 2 bases and J by 0 bases; unmatched bases: 18. Looked up from germline, CDR1 is SEHNR and CDR2 is FQNEAQ (reference sequence). The chain's CDR3 is CASSLLGGLAARPYQETQYF. CDR3 DNA: TGTGCCAGCAGCTTACTAGGCGGGCTAGCGGCTCGCCCCTACCAAGAGACCCAGTACTTC.

This clonotype was observed at least ten times. This chain connects TRBV5-4 to TRBJ1-3, with a weak D call TRBD1 (5 bases). This CDR3 is 17 amino acids long. The germline V and J ends were trimmed by 4 bases and 1 base, with 18 bases remaining between them. From germline, CDR1 is SGHNT and CDR2 YYREEE (reference sequence). CDR3 sequence (DNA): TGTGCCAGCAGCAGGGGAGAGGGATCGTTTTCTGGAAACACCATATATTTT. Protein sequence: CASSRGEGSFSGNTIYF. The full variable domain, its missing parts supplied by reference TRBV5-4 and TRBJ1-3, is ETGVTQSPTHLIKTRGQQVTLRCSSQSGHNTVSWYQQALGQGPQFIFQYYREEENGRGNFPPRFSGLQFPNYSSELNVNALELDDSALYLCASSRGEGSFSGNTIYFGEGSWLTVV.

A remark on this clonotype: This sequence may be a read error, since a much larger clone differs from it by one base. The chain uses TRBV6-2 or TRBV6-3 and TRBJ2-2, with 9 bases matching TRBD1. Germline CDR1 is MNHEY and CDR2 is SVGEGT. The CDR3 spans 19 residues. CDR3 loop: CAGSPGTGLISPNTGELFF. The CDR3 nucleotides read TGTGCCGGCAGCCCCGGGACAGGGCTTATTAGTCCGAACACCGGGGAGCTGTTTTTT.

This clonotype has a count of ten or more. The genes are TRBV27 and TRBJ1-4; D is unclear. The germline V gene has CDR1 MNHEY and CDR2 SMNVEV (reference sequence). The CDR3 is made up of 13 amino acids. V was shortened by 0 bases and J by 8 bases, with 7 bases between the two germline ends. This CDR3 is CASSLSLGEKLFF. The CDR3 region has the DNA TGTGCCAGCAGTTTATCGTTGGGGGAAAAACTGTTTTTT.

Only one count was recorded for this clonotype. A much larger clone differs from this one at a single base, so this may be a read error. V is TRBV30 and J is TRBJ2-1; 9 bases agree with TRBD2. Germline loops: CDR1 GTSNPN, CDR2 SVGIG (reference sequence). The CDR3 loop spans 15 amino acids. CDR3 region: CAWTAGTSSYNEQSF. CDR3 in DNA: TGTGCCTGGACTGCCGGGACTAGCTCCTACAATGAGCAGTCCTTC.

This chain joins TRBV16 and TRBJ2-5; D remains ambiguous. The V gene's germline CDR1 is KGHSY and CDR2 FQNENV. The CDR3 contains 14 residues. The V end lost 0 bases, the J end lost 1 base, and 6 bases lay between the germline ends. CDR3 bases: TGTGCCAGCAGCCAATCAACAACCCAAGAGACCCAGTACTTC. Translation: CASSQSTTQETQYF.

Only one count was recorded for this clonotype. A much larger clone differs by one base, so this may be a read error. V usage is TRBV27 and J usage is TRBJ2-7, with D perhaps given as TRBD1 or TRBD2 (5 bases each). The CDR3 loop spans 14 amino acids. The V gene's germline CDR1 is MNHEY and CDR2 SMNVEV (reference sequence). The CDR3: CAGSLSVGPYEQYF. CDR3 in DNA: TGTGCCGGCAGTTTATCTGTGGGACCCTACGAGCAGTACTTC.

In this sample, this clonotype turned up many times. This chain connects TRBV28 to TRBJ2-1, with D uncertain. Trimming removed 6 bases from V and 7 bases from J, with 7 bases in between. CDR3 length equals 11 residues. Germline values: CDR1 MDHEN, CDR2 SYDVKM. CDR3 DNA sequence: TGTGCCAGCAGCCGCCCAAATGAGCAGTTCTTC. It specifies CASSRPNEQFF. Combining the CDR3 with reference TRBV28 and TRBJ2-1 gives the whole variable domain DVKVTQSSRYLVKRTGEKVFLECVQDMDHENMFWYRQDPGLGLRLIYFSYDVKMKEKGDIPEGYSVSREKKERFSLILESASTNQTSMYLCASSRPNEQFFGPGTRLTVL.

This clonotype was seen many times. The V gene is TRBV27, the J gene TRBJ1-1; D possibly corresponds to TRBD1 (6 bases). The CDR3 loop spans 14 amino acids. Germline lookup yields CDR1 MNHEY and CDR2 SMNVEV (reference sequence). V lost 2 bases and J lost 4, with 11 bases in between. CDR3 sequence: CASSLNEGVTEAFF. CDR3 coding DNA: TGTGCCAGCAGTTTAAACGAGGGGGTCACTGAAGCTTTCTTT.

The rearrangement links TRBV9 to TRBJ2-1; 12 nucleotides line up with TRBD1. Germline loops: CDR1 SGDLS, CDR2 YYNGEE. V trimming: 0 bases; J trimming: 8 bases; junction bases outside the gene matches: 3. The CDR3 totals 15 residues. In DNA form, the CDR3 reads TGTGCCAGCAGCGTAGAGGGGACAGGGGGCGATGAGCAGTTCTTC. This encodes CASSVEGTGGDEQFF.

In the case of this clonotype: A single base separates this from a much larger clone, so it may be a read error. The V and J genes are TRBV27 and TRBJ2-3; unclear D gene. CDR3 length: 13 amino acids. From germline, CDR1 is MNHEY and CDR2 SMNVEV (reference sequence). Here the CDR3 reads CANSWNNGDTQYF. In DNA form, the CDR3 reads TGTGCCAACAGTTGGAACAACGGAGATACGCAGTATTTT.

This clonotype was counted at least ten times. This chain links TRBV28 with TRBJ2-3; 9 bases are a match to TRBD2. The CDR3 spans 15 residues. Unmatched junction bases numbered 5, after V lost 2 bases and J lost 5 bases. Germline V gene sequence: CDR1 MDHEN, CDR2 SYDVKM. The CDR3 region is CASSLGLAGEDTQYF. DNA for the CDR3: TGTGCCAGCAGTTTAGGGTTAGCGGGAGAAGATACGCAGTATTTT.

This clonotype was observed many times. The chain employs TRBV2 and TRBJ2-3; TRBD1 aligns across 8 bases. CDR1 SNHLY and CDR2 FYNNEI come from the germline V gene. The CDR3 is made up of 15 amino acids. The ends lost 6 bases at V and 0 bases at J; junction bases unmatched: 5. The CDR3 DNA sequence: TGTGCCAGCAGGGAGGACAGGGCTAGCACAGATACGCAGTATTTT. It encodes CASREDRASTDTQYF. The variable domain in full, with the rest retrieved from reference TRBV2 and TRBJ2-3, is EPEVTQTPSHQVTQMGQEVILRCVPISNHLYFYWYRQILGQKVEFLVSFYNNEISEKSEIFDDQFSVERPDGSNFTLKIRSTKLEDSAMYFCASREDRASTDTQYFGPGTRLTVL.

This chain joins TRBV6-2 or TRBV6-3 and TRBJ2-7, with a weak D call TRBD2 (5 bases). V was clipped by 5 bases and J by 5 bases, with 22 bases between them. Germline V lookup: CDR1 MNHEY, CDR2 SVGEGT. This CDR3 is 16 amino acids long. The CDR3 DNA follows: TGTGCCAGCAGTCCCACAACGCTGGACCGCGGGCACGAGCAGTACTTC. Residues: CASSPTTLDRGHEQYF.

V gene TRBV4-3 combines with J gene TRBJ2-1; 8 bases agree with TRBD2. The V segment lost 0 bases and the J segment 3 bases; nucleotides outside the gene matches: 4. CDR1 is LGHNA and CDR2 is YSLEER in the germline V gene. CDR3 length equals 16 residues. The chain's CDR3 is CASSQDRTSHYNEQFF. The CDR3 DNA sequence: TGCGCCAGCAGCCAAGATCGGACTAGCCACTACAATGAGCAGTTCTTC.

For this clonotype: A much larger clonotype is one base distant, so this may be a read error. The chain employs TRBV10-2 and TRBJ2-7, with a weak D call TRBD1 (5 bases). Trimming pared 4 bases from V and 11 bases from J, leaving 15 bases between. CDR3 length: 12 residues. Germline-derived CDR1 and CDR2 are WSHSY and SAAADI. The CDR3 protein is CASSGSRVQEYF. Here the CDR3 DNA reads TGCGCCAGCAGTGGGTCGAGAGTACAGGAGTACTTC.

On this clonotype itself: Since a much larger clone is just one base distant, this may be a read error. The rearrangement uses TRBV20-1 and TRBJ2-1; D call uncertain. The CDR3 extends over 17 amino acids. CDR1 and CDR2 from the germline V gene are DFQATT and SNEGSKA (reference sequence). The CDR3 nucleotides are TGCAGGGCTAGAGCTGTCCGGTCAACAACGCCGTCCAATGAGCAGTTCTTC. It translates to CRARAVRSTTPSNEQFF.

J is TRBJ2-2 and V is TRBV15; TRBD1 aligns across 12 bases. V dropped 3 bases and J dropped 4; count of bases not matched to a gene: 3. This CDR3 region has 16 residues. Germline V lookup: CDR1 LNHNV, CDR2 YYDKDF (reference sequence). The chain's CDR3 is CATSSRDRGPTGELFF. CDR3 nucleotides: TGTGCCACCAGCAGCCGGGACAGGGGGCCCACCGGGGAGCTGTTTTTT.

This clonotype was recorded many times. V is TRBV6-5 and J is TRBJ1-1, with D unresolved. CDR1 is MNHEY, CDR2 SVGAGI, per germline. V was trimmed by 0 bases and J by 0 bases, leaving 8 bases between them. CDR3 length: 15 amino acids. The CDR3 coding sequence is TGTGCCAGCAGTTACTCGTGGCCGCTGAACACTGAAGCTTTCTTT. Translation gives CASSYSWPLNTEAFF.